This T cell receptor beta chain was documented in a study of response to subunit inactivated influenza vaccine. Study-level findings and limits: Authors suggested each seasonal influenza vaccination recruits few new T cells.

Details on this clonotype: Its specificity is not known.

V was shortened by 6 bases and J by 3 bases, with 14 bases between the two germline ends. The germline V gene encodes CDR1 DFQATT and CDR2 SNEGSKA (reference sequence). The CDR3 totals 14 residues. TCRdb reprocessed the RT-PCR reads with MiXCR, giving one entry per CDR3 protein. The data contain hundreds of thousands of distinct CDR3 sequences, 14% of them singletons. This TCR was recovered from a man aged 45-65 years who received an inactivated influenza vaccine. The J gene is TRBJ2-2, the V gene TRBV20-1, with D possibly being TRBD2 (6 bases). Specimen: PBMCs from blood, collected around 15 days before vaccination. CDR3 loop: CSAGDGSYTGELFF. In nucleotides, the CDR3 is TGCAGTGCCGGGGACGGGAGTTACACCGGGGAGCTGTTTTTT.